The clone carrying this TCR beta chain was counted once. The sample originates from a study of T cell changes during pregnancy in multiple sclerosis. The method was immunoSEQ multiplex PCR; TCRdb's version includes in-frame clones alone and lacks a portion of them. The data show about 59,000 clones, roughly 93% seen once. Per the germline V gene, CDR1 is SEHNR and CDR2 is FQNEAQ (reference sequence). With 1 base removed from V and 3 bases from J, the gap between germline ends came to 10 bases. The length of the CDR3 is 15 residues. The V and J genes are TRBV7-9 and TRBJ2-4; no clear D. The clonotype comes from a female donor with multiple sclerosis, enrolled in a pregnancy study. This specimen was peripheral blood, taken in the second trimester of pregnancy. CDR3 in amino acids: CASSLGRQHKNIQYF. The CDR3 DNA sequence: TGTGCCAGCAGCTTAGGGCGGCAGCACAAAAACATTCAGTACTTC.